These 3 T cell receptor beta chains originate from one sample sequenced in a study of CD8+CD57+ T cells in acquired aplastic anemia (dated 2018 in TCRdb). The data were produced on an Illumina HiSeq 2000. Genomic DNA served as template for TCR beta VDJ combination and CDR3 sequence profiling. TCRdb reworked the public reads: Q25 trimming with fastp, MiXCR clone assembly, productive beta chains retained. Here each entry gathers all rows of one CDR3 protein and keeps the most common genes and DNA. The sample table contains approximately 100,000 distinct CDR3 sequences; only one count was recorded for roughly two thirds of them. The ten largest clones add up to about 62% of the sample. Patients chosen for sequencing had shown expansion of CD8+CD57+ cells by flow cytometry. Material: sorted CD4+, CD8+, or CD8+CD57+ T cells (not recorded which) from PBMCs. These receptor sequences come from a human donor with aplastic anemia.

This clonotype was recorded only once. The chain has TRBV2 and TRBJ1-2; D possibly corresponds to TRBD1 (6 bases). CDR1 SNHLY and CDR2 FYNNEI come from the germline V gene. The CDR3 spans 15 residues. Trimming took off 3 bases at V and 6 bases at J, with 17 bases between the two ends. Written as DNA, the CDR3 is TGTGCCAGCAGTGAGGGACGCAGGGGCTCAGATGGCTACACCTTC. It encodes CASSEGRRGSDGYTF.

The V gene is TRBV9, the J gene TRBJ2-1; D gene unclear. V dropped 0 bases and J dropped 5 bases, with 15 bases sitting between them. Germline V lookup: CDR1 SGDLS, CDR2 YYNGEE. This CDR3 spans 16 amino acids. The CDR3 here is CASSVALLPLDNEQFF. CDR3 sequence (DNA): TGTGCCAGCAGCGTAGCTCTCCTCCCTTTAGACAATGAGCAGTTCTTC.

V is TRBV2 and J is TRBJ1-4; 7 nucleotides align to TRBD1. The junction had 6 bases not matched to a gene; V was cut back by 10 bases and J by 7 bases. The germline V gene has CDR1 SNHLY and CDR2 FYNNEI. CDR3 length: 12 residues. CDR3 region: CAIRDSSEKLFF. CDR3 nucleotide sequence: TGTGCCATTCGGGACAGCAGTGAAAAACTGTTTTTT.